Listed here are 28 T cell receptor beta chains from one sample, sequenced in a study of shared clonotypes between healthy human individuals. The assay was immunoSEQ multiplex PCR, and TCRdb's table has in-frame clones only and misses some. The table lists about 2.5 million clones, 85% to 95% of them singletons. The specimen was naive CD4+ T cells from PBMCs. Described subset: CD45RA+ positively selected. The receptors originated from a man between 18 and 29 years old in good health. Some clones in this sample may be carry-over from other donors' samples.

The CDR3 DNA is TGTGCCAGCAGTGAAGAGACGCGGACTGAAGCTTTCTTT. Translating gives CASSEETRTEAFF. V gene TRBV2 combines with J gene TRBJ1-1, with D hard to call. The CDR3 consists of 13 residues. V was trimmed by 1 base and J by 5 bases, leaving 8 bases between them. Germline values: CDR1 SNHLY, CDR2 FYNNEI.

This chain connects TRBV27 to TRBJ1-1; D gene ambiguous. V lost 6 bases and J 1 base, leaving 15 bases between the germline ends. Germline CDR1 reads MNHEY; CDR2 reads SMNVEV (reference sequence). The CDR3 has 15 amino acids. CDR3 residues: CASRLSWGGNTEAFF. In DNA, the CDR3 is TGTGCCAGCAGGCTCTCCTGGGGAGGGAACACTGAAGCTTTCTTT.

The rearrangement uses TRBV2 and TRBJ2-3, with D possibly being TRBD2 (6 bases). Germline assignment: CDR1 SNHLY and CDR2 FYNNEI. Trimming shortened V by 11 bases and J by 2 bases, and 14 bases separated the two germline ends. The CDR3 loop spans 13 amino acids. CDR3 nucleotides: TGTGCCGGAAACCGGGAGACCACAGATACGCAGTATTTT. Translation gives CAGNRETTDTQYF.

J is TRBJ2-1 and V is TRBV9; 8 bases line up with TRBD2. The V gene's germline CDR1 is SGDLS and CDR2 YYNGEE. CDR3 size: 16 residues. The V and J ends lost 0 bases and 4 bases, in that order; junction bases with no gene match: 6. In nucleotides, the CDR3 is TGTGCCAGCAGCGTAGGTACTAGCGGACCATACAATGAGCAGTTCTTC. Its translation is CASSVGTSGPYNEQFF.

CDR3 in amino acids: CASSLAVAYQETQYF. The CDR3 bases are TGTGCCAGCAGCTTAGCGGTGGCGTACCAAGAGACCCAGTACTTC. The chain is built from TRBV7-9 and TRBJ2-5; D ambiguous. CDR3 length equals 15 residues. V lost 0 bases, J lost 0 bases, and 8 bases lay in between. Germline V gene lookup returns CDR1 SEHNR and CDR2 FQNEAQ (reference sequence).

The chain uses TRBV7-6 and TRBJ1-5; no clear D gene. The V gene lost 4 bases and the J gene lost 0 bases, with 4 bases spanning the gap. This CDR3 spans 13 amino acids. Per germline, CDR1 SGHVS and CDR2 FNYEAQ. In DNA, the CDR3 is TGTGCCAGCAGCTCAAGTAGCAATCAGCCCCAGCATTTT. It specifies CASSSSSNQPQHF. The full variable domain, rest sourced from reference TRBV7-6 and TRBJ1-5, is GAGVSQSPRYKVTKRGQDVALRCDPISGHVSLYWYRQALGQGPEFLTYFNYEAQQDKSGLPNDRFSAERPEGSISTLTIQRTEQRDSAMYRCASSSSSNQPQHFGDGTRLSIL.

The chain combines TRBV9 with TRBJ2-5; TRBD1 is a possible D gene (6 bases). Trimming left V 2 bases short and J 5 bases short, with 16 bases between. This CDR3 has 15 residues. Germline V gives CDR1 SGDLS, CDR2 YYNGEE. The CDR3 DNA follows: TGTGCCAGCAGCGTGGGTGGACAGAGACGGGAGACCCAGTACTTC. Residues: CASSVGGQRRETQYF. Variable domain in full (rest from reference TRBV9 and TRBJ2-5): DSGVTQTPKHLITATGQRVTLRCSPRSGDLSVYWYQQSLDQGLQFLIQYYNGEERAKGNILERFSAQQFPDLHSELNLSSLELGDSALYFCASSVGGQRRETQYFGPGTRLLVL.

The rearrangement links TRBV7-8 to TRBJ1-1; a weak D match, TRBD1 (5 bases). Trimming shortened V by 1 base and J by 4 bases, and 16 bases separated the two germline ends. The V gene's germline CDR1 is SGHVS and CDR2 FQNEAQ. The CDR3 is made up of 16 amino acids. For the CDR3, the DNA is TGTGCCAGCAGCTTAGTCGGGCAGGGAAAGGGCACTGAAGCTTTCTTT. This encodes CASSLVGQGKGTEAFF.

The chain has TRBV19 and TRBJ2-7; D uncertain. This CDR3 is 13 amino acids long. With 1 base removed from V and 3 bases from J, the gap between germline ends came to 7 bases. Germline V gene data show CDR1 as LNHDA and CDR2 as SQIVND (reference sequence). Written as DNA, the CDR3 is TGTGCCAGTAGTATAGTAGTCGTCTACGAGCAGTACTTC. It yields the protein CASSIVVVYEQYF.

In DNA, the CDR3 is TGTGCCAGCAGCTTAACAAAGGACACTGAAGCTTTCTTT. Protein product: CASSLTKDTEAFF. V usage is TRBV7-2 and J usage is TRBJ1-1; D uncertain. The CDR3 length is 13 residues. Per germline, CDR1 SGHTA and CDR2 FQGNSA. V lost 2 bases and J lost 3, with 7 bases in between.

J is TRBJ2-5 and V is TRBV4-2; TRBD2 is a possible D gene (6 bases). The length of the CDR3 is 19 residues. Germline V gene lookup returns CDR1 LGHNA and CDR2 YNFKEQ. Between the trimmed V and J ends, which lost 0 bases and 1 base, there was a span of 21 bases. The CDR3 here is CASSQERGISLPPQETQYF. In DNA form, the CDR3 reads TGTGCCAGCAGCCAAGAACGCGGGATTTCCCTCCCACCCCAAGAGACCCAGTACTTC.

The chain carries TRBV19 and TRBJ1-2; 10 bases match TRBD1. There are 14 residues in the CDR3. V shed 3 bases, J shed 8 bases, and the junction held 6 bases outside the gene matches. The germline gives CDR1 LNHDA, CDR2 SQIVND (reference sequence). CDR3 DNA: TGTGCCAGTAGTATTCAGGGGACAGGGGTCGGCTACACCTTC. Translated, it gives CASSIQGTGVGYTF. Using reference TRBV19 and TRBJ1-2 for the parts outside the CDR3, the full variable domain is DGGITQSPKYLFRKEGQNVTLSCEQNLNHDAMYWYRQDPGQGLRLIYYSQIVNDFQKGDIAEGYSVSREKKESFPLTVTSAQKNPTAFYLCASSIQGTGVGYTFGSGTRLTVV.

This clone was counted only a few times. The CDR3 spells CASSRGYTEAFF. In nucleotides, the CDR3 is TGTGCCAGCTCACGGGGGTACACTGAAGCTTTCTTT. The genes are TRBV18 and TRBJ1-1, with TRBD1 as a possible D gene (5 bases). Germline CDR1 and CDR2: KGHSH and LQKENI. With 4 bases removed from V and 3 bases from J, the gap between germline ends came to 6 bases. The CDR3 is made up of 12 amino acids.

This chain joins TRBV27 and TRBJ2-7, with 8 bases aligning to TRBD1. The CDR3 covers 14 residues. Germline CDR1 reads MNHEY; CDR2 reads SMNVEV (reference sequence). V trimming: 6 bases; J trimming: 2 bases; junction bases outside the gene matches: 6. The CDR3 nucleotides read TGTGCCAGCAGACCGGGACAGGTGACCTACGAGCAGTACTTC. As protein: CASRPGQVTYEQYF.

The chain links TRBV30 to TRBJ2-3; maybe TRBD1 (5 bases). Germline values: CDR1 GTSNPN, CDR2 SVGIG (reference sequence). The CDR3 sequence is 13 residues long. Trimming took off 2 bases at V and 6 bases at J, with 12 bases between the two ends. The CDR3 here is CAWSYRIADTQYF. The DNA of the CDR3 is TGTGCCTGGAGTTACAGGATCGCCGATACGCAGTATTTT. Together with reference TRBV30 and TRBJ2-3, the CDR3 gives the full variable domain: SQTIHQWPATLVQPVGSPLSLECTVEGTSNPNLYWYRQAAGRGLQLLFYSVGIGQISSEVPQNLSASRPQDRQFILSSKKLLLSDSGFYLCAWSYRIADTQYFGPGTRLTVL.

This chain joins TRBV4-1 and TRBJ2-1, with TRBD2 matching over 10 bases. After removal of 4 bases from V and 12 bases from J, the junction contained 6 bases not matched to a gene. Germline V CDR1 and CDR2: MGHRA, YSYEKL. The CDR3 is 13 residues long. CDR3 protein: CASSLPGLARQFF. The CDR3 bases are TGCGCCAGCAGCCTACCGGGACTAGCGAGGCAGTTCTTC.

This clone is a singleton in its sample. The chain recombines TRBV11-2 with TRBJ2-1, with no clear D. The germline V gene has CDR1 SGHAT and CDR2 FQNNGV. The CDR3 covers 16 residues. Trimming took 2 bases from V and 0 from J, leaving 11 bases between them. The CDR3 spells CASSLKVQSSYNEQFF. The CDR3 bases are TGTGCCAGCAGCTTAAAGGTCCAGAGCTCCTACAATGAGCAGTTCTTC. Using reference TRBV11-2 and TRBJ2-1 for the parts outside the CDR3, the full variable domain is EAGVAQSPRYKIIEKRQSVAFWCNPISGHATLYWYQQILGQGPKLLIQFQNNGVVDDSQLPKDRFSAERLKGVDSTLKIQPAKLEDSAVYLCASSLKVQSSYNEQFFGPGTRLTVL.

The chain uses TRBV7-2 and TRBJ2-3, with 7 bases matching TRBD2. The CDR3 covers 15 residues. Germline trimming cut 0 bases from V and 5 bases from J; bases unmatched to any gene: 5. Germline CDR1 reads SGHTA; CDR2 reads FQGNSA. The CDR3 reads CASSLAAGVRDTQYF. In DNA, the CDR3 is TGTGCCAGCAGCTTAGCGGCGGGAGTCAGAGATACGCAGTATTTT.

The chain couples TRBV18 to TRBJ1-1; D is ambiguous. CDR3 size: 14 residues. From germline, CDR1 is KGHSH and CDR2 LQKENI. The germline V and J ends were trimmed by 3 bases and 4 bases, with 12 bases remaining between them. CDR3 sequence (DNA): TGTGCCAGCTCACCTCTTGACGGTTTCACTGAAGCTTTCTTT. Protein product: CASSPLDGFTEAFF.

CDR3 region: CASSHTSGRAETQYF. CDR3 sequence (DNA): TGTGCCAGCAGCCACACTAGCGGGAGGGCTGAGACCCAGTACTTC. This chain uses TRBV7-2 with TRBJ2-5; 13 positions match TRBD2. CDR1 and CDR2 from the germline V gene are SGHTA and FQGNSA. This CDR3 spans 15 amino acids. V was pared by 5 bases and J by 5 bases, with 5 bases of the junction left unmatched.

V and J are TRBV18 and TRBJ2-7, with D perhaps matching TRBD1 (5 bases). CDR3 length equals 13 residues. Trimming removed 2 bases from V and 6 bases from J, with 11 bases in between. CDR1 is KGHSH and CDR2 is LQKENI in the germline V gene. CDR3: CASSPEGVAEQYF. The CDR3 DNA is TGTGCCAGCTCACCAGAAGGGGTTGCCGAGCAGTACTTC.

The CDR3, as DNA: TGTGCCAGCAGTGAAGGGACAGAGAACACTGAAGCTTTCTTT. Translated, it gives CASSEGTENTEAFF. This chain joins TRBV6-1 and TRBJ1-1, with D perhaps matching TRBD1 (6 bases). CDR1 and CDR2 from the germline V gene are MNHNS and SASEGT. CDR3 size: 14 residues. Trimming pared 1 base from V and 1 base from J, leaving 7 bases between.

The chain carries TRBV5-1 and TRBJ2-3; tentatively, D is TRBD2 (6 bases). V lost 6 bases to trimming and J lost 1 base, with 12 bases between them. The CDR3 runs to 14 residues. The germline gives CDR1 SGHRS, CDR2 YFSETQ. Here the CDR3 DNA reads TGCGCCAGCATTGGAATAGCGGGCACAGATACGCAGTATTTT. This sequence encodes CASIGIAGTDTQYF.

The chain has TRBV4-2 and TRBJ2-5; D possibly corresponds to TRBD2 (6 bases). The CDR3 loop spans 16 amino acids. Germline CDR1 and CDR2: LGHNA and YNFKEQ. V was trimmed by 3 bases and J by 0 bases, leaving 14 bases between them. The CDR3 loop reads CASSHGLSGNQETQYF. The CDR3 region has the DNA TGTGCCAGCAGCCATGGTCTTAGCGGAAACCAAGAGACCCAGTACTTC.

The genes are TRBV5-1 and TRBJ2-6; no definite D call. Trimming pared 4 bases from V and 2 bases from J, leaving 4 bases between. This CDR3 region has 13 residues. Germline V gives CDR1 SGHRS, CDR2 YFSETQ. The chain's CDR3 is CASSEAGANVLTF. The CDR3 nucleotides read TGCGCCAGCAGCGAAGCTGGGGCCAACGTCCTGACTTTC.

CDR3 sequence: CASSLVSGDSSYEQYF. DNA for the CDR3: TGTGCCAGCAGCTTAGTTTCGGGCGACAGCTCCTACGAGCAGTACTTC. The gene calls are TRBV7-2 and TRBJ2-7; D may be TRBD1 (5 bases). The CDR3 runs to 16 residues. The ends were cut back, 1 base at V and 0 bases at J, with 13 bases in the middle. Germline CDR1 and CDR2: SGHTA and FQGNSA.

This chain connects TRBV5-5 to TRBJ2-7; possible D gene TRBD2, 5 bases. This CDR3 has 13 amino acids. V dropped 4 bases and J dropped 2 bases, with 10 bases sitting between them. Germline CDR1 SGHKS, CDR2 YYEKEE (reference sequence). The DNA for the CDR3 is TGTGCCAGCAGCCGGCTCGGGGCCTACGAGCAGTACTTC. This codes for CASSRLGAYEQYF. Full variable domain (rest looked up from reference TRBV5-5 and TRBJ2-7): DAGVTQSPTHLIKTRGQQVTLRCSPISGHKSVSWYQQVLGQGPQFIFQYYEKEERGRGNFPDRFSARQFPNYSSELNVNALLLGDSALYLCASSRLGAYEQYFGPGTRLTVT.

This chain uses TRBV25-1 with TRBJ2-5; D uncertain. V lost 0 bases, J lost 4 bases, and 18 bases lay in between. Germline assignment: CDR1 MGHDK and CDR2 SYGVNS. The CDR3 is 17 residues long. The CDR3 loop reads CASSEYTRRQPLETQYF. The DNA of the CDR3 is TGTGCCAGCAGTGAATATACGAGGCGGCAGCCCCTAGAGACCCAGTACTTC.